These 28 T cell receptor beta chains originate from one sample sequenced in a study of shared clonotypes between healthy human individuals. Terminally differentiated effector memory CD45RA+ cells were excluded by CCR7 positive selection of CD45RO-negative cells. Assay used: immunoSEQ multiplex PCR; TCRdb lists only in-frame clones, some missing. This sample yields more than 2 million clones, of which about 95% are seen a single time; about 1.1% belongs to the top ten. The material sequenced was naive CD8+ T cells sorted from blood. The receptors were sampled from a young man in good health.

The V gene is TRBV28, the J gene TRBJ2-7; possibly TRBD2 for D (6 bases). CDR3 length equals 11 residues. CDR1 MDHEN and CDR2 SYDVKM come from the germline V gene. Trimming took 8 bases from V and 5 from J, leaving 10 bases between them. CDR3 sequence (DNA): TGTGCCAGCGAGGAGGGCCACGAGCAGTACTTC. Protein: CASEEGHEQYF.

The gene calls are TRBV6-1 and TRBJ1-6; maybe TRBD1 (5 bases). This CDR3 is built from 12 residues. Looked up from germline, CDR1 is MNHNS and CDR2 is SASEGT. The ends were cut back, 5 bases at V and 14 bases at J, with 13 bases in the middle. CDR3 in amino acids: CASSPIGGSLHF. The CDR3 bases are TGTGCCAGCAGTCCCATCGGGGGATCCCTCCACTTT.

The rearrangement links TRBV4-1 to TRBJ2-5, with 8 bases aligning to TRBD2. V shed 4 bases, J shed 5 bases, and the junction held 6 bases outside the gene matches. Germline V gene lookup returns CDR1 MGHRA and CDR2 YSYEKL. The CDR3 runs 14 residues. The chain's CDR3 is CASSLPGGLETQYF. In DNA form, the CDR3 reads TGCGCCAGCAGCCTACCGGGGGGGCTCGAGACCCAGTACTTC.

This chain connects TRBV5-1 to TRBJ2-7, with TRBD2 identical over 13 bases. The CDR3 has 17 amino acids. The junction had 6 bases not matched to a gene; V was cut back by 3 bases and J by 0 bases. The germline V gene encodes CDR1 SGHRS and CDR2 YFSETQ. In DNA form, the CDR3 reads TGCGCCAGCAGCTGGGGGACTAGCGGGGACCGCTCCTACGAGCAGTACTTC. Its translation: CASSWGTSGDRSYEQYF. Full variable domain (remainder filled in from reference TRBV5-1 and TRBJ2-7): KAGVTQTPRYLIKTRGQQVTLSCSPISGHRSVSWYQQTPGQGLQFLFEYFSETQRNKGNFPGRFSGRQFSNSRSEMNVSTLELGDSALYLCASSWGTSGDRSYEQYFGPGTRLTVT.

The chain links TRBV11-2 to TRBJ2-3; D is unclear. The CDR3 is 16 residues long. Germline V gene sequence: CDR1 SGHAT, CDR2 FQNNGV. V lost 0 bases and J lost 3, with 13 bases in between. The CDR3 DNA is TGTGCCAGCAGCTTAGAGCCCCTTACGAGGACAGATACGCAGTATTTT. Its protein product is CASSLEPLTRTDTQYF.

The chain recombines TRBV11-2 with TRBJ2-3, with a possible D match to TRBD1 (5 bases). Trimming shortened V by 4 bases and J by 6 bases, and 23 bases separated the two germline ends. Germline CDR1 is SGHAT and CDR2 is FQNNGV. This CDR3 comprises 17 residues. The CDR3 reads CASSSSSQGITGDTQYF. CDR3 DNA: TGTGCCAGCAGCTCGTCTTCCCAGGGTATCACTGGGGATACGCAGTATTTT.

This chain uses TRBV25-1 with TRBJ2-1; tentatively, D is TRBD1 or TRBD2 (5 bases each). The germline gives CDR1 MGHDK, CDR2 SYGVNS. V gave up 6 bases and J gave up 0 bases, with 12 bases separating them. The CDR3 is 15 amino acids. The CDR3 nucleotides are TGTGCCAGCAGCCCGGGACCGAGCTCCTACAATGAGCAGTTCTTC. It yields the protein CASSPGPSSYNEQFF.

Of note for this clone: Other DNA sequences from this sample encode an identical CDR3 as well. The chain links TRBV11-2 to TRBJ2-1; D could derive from TRBD1 or TRBD2 (6 bases each). The germline V gene has CDR1 SGHAT and CDR2 FQNNGV. Trimming stripped 5 bases from V and 10 bases from J, with 9 bases between. The CDR3 consists of 11 residues. CDR3 in DNA: TGTGCCAGCAGCCCCGGGGGCGAGCAGTTCTTC. The encoded protein is CASSPGGEQFF.

This clone has just one count. The chain carries TRBV7-4 and TRBJ2-1; TRBD2 matches at 8 bases. Germline trimming cut 5 bases from V and 6 bases from J; bases unmatched to any gene: 18. The CDR3 loop spans 18 amino acids. Germline loops: CDR1 SGHVT, CDR2 SQSDAQ. DNA for the CDR3: TGTGCCAGCAGCCCCAGAACCGTGGGGGGCGGGAGGCGCAATGAGCAGTTCTTC. As protein: CASSPRTVGGGRRNEQFF.

The chain joins TRBV5-1 to TRBJ2-7; possibly TRBD2 for D (6 bases). Germline values: CDR1 SGHRS, CDR2 YFSETQ. This CDR3 has 17 amino acids. The V end was cut by 4 bases, the J end by 3 bases, with 23 bases between. CDR3 region: CASSPTLNPRENYEQYF. In DNA form, the CDR3 reads TGCGCCAGCAGCCCGACTCTCAACCCTCGGGAGAACTACGAGCAGTACTTC.

J is TRBJ1-6 and V is TRBV5-1; D is unclear. V lost 3 bases to trimming and J lost 1 base, with 14 bases between them. CDR3 length equals 17 residues. In germline, CDR1 is SGHRS, CDR2 YFSETQ. The CDR3 is CASSSSESESYNSPLHF. CDR3 bases: TGCGCCAGCAGCTCATCAGAAAGCGAATCCTATAATTCACCCCTCCACTTT.

In regard to this clone: The same CDR3 is also encoded by other DNA sequences in this sample. The chain is built from TRBV4-1 and TRBJ2-7; unclear D gene. The CDR3 totals 12 residues. V was clipped by 2 bases and J by 3 bases, with 5 bases between them. Germline-derived CDR1 and CDR2 are MGHRA and YSYEKL. The CDR3: CASSQNLYEQYF. CDR3 DNA sequence: TGCGCCAGCAGCCAAAACCTCTACGAGCAGTACTTC.

In this sample, this clone turned up once. This chain uses TRBV30 with TRBJ1-3, with D possibly TRBD1 on 5 matching bases. This CDR3 spans 15 amino acids. V shed 4 bases and J shed 4 bases, with 17 bases lying between them. CDR1 GTSNPN and CDR2 SVGIG come from the germline V gene (reference sequence). The CDR3 spells CAWTGQGAPGNTIYF. CDR3 in DNA: TGTGCCTGGACGGGGCAGGGAGCACCCGGAAACACCATATATTTT.

This clone showed up just once. The chain recombines TRBV2 with TRBJ2-7; D possibly corresponds to TRBD2 (6 bases). The CDR3 sequence is 13 residues long. With 6 bases removed from V and 5 bases from J, the gap between germline ends came to 14 bases. Germline V gene data show CDR1 as SNHLY and CDR2 as FYNNEI. The CDR3 nucleotides are TGTGCCAGCAGCGGATGGGAGGTCCACGAGCAGTACTTC. Amino acid sequence: CASSGWEVHEQYF.

The chain has TRBV15 and TRBJ1-1; 8 positions agree with TRBD1. The germline CDR1 and CDR2 sequences are LNHNV and YYDKDF (reference sequence). This CDR3 region has 14 residues. Trimming removed 5 bases from V and 5 bases from J; junction bases left unmatched: 7. The CDR3 loop reads CATSARQGLTEAFF. The DNA of the CDR3 is TGTGCCACCAGCGCCCGACAGGGGTTGACTGAAGCTTTCTTT.

The chain has TRBV27 and TRBJ2-1; tentatively, D is TRBD2 (6 bases). CDR1 and CDR2 from the germline V gene are MNHEY and SMNVEV (reference sequence). The CDR3 extends over 15 amino acids. Deletions cut 0 bases from V and 5 bases from J, with 11 bases between. This CDR3 is CASSLSTSANNEQFF. CDR3 in DNA: TGTGCCAGCAGTTTATCGACTAGTGCCAACAATGAGCAGTTCTTC.

The genes are TRBV5-8 and TRBJ2-1; TRBD2 might be the D (6 bases). This CDR3 is built from 14 residues. Trimming cost V 2 bases and J 5 bases, with 11 bases left between them. The germline V gene encodes CDR1 SGHTS and CDR2 YDEGEE. CDR3 nucleotides: TGTGCCAGCAGCTTACTAGCTCCCCACAATGAGCAGTTCTTC. It codes for CASSLLAPHNEQFF.

Comments on this clone: Within the sample, other DNA sequences also encode this same CDR3. The V and J genes are TRBV6-4 and TRBJ1-1; D not certain. The length of the CDR3 is 13 residues. From germline, CDR1 is MRHNA and CDR2 SNTAGT. V shed 3 bases and J shed 2 bases, with 7 bases lying between them. The CDR3 nucleotides are TGTGCCAGCAGTGAAGGTGTCAACACTGAAGCTTTCTTT. Translated: CASSEGVNTEAFF.

Turning to this clone: Other DNA sequences of this sample code for an identical CDR3. This chain joins TRBV5-1 and TRBJ2-7; D possibly matches TRBD1 or TRBD2 (5 bases each). Germline lookup yields CDR1 SGHRS and CDR2 YFSETQ. This CDR3 is 14 amino acids long. V was pared by 3 bases and J by 1 base, with 11 bases between. The CDR3 DNA follows: TGCGCCAGCAGCTCCGGGACGGTTTCCTACGAGCAGTACTTC. Translation: CASSSGTVSYEQYF.

The chain couples TRBV4-3 to TRBJ1-1; tentatively, D is TRBD1 (5 bases). V was pared by 1 base and J by 5 bases, with 8 bases between. The CDR3 is 13 residues long. Looked up from germline, CDR1 is LGHNA and CDR2 is YSLEER. CDR3 in amino acids: CASSQVEGTEAFF. Here the CDR3 DNA reads TGCGCCAGCAGCCAAGTAGAGGGGACTGAAGCTTTCTTT.

V and J are TRBV4-1 and TRBJ1-1; no reliable D call. Germline lookup yields CDR1 MGHRA and CDR2 YSYEKL. V was trimmed by 5 bases and J by 0 bases, leaving 13 bases between them. The CDR3 extends over 15 amino acids. CDR3 sequence reads: CASSSRAGMNTEAFF. DNA of the CDR3: TGCGCCAGCAGCTCCCGAGCAGGCATGAACACTGAAGCTTTCTTT.

V usage is TRBV2 and J usage is TRBJ2-7; TRBD1 aligns across 7 bases. This CDR3 region has 12 residues. Germline values: CDR1 SNHLY, CDR2 FYNNEI. J gave up 5 bases and V 7 bases, and 5 bases lay outside the gene matches. Written as DNA, the CDR3 is TGTGCCAGCACCCCGACAGGGAACGAGCAGTACTTC. This encodes CASTPTGNEQYF.

In regard to this clone: Within the sample, other DNA sequences also encode this same CDR3. V usage is TRBV11-2 and J usage is TRBJ2-5, with D possibly being TRBD2 (5 bases). Germline V lookup: CDR1 SGHAT, CDR2 FQNNGV. The ends were cut back, 0 bases at V and 3 bases at J, with 5 bases in the middle. The CDR3 contains 13 residues. CDR3 region: CASSLDGEETQYF. CDR3 coding DNA: TGTGCCAGCAGCTTAGACGGGGAAGAGACCCAGTACTTC.

The chain carries TRBV11-2 and TRBJ2-7; 10 positions match TRBD2. The length of the CDR3 is 17 residues. Germline loops: CDR1 SGHAT, CDR2 FQNNGV. The J segment lost 7 bases and the V segment lost 5 bases, leaving 17 bases of the junction unmatched. The CDR3 loop is CASSPAQSSGRLKEQYF. The CDR3 region has the DNA TGTGCCAGCAGCCCAGCCCAGAGTAGCGGGAGGCTAAAGGAGCAGTACTTC.

The CDR3 here is CSVVKPSNYEQYF. CDR3 sequence (DNA): TGCAGCGTTGTAAAGCCCTCGAACTACGAGCAGTACTTC. The chain combines TRBV29-1 with TRBJ2-7; unclear D gene. CDR1 is SQVTM, CDR2 ANQGSEA, per germline. Trimming took off 4 bases at V and 3 bases at J, with 13 bases between the two ends. CDR3 length: 13 amino acids.

V and J are TRBV27 and TRBJ2-7; TRBD2 is a possible D gene (6 bases). V was clipped by 5 bases and J by 2 bases, with 19 bases between them. The germline gives CDR1 MNHEY, CDR2 SMNVEV (reference sequence). This CDR3 contains 16 residues. The CDR3 DNA reads as TGTGCCAGCAGTGCGTCTCTTGGTGGGAGGACCTACGAGCAGTACTTC. Protein product: CASSASLGGRTYEQYF.

As for this clone: The same CDR3 is also encoded by other DNA sequences in this sample. The gene calls are TRBV27 and TRBJ2-7; D ambiguous. CDR1 and CDR2 (germline): MNHEY, SMNVEV (reference sequence). The V end was cut by 2 bases, the J end by 3 bases, with 8 bases between. The CDR3 is 13 residues long. The CDR3 DNA reads as TGTGCCAGCAGTTTAGTAGGGAACTACGAGCAGTACTTC. It yields the protein CASSLVGNYEQYF.

The chain has TRBV6-5 and TRBJ1-2, with TRBD1 matching 11 bases. The V segment lost 6 bases and the J segment 2 bases; nucleotides outside the gene matches: 2. This CDR3 is built from 14 residues. CDR1 and CDR2 (germline): MNHEY, SVGAGI. DNA for the CDR3: TGTGCCAGCAGCGGACAGGGGGCAAACTATGGCTACACCTTC. Protein sequence: CASSGQGANYGYTF.